The 7 T cell receptor beta chains below were found in one sample sequenced in a study of cytomegalovirus exposure and HLA in healthy donors. Measured with immunoSEQ multiplex PCR; TCRdb has only the in-frame clones, and not every one. Seen here are 100,000 to 150,000 clones, roughly 89% observed once, and the top ten hold under 2%. The sample was PBMCs. These receptors all come from a woman younger than 30 in good health and CMV-seronegative.

The chain employs TRBV2 and TRBJ2-1; TRBD2 matches 7 bases. The ends lost 0 bases at V and 10 bases at J; junction bases unmatched: 6. This CDR3 is built from 14 residues. Germline V gene data show CDR1 as SNHLY and CDR2 as FYNNEI. CDR3 residues: CASSEARRGGEQFF. The CDR3, as DNA: TGTGCCAGCAGTGAAGCGCGGAGGGGAGGGGAGCAGTTCTTC.

V usage is TRBV15 and J usage is TRBJ1-1; D is unclear. CDR3 length: 14 residues. Between the trimmed V and J ends, which lost 4 bases and 4 bases, there was a span of 13 bases. Germline CDR1 is LNHNV and CDR2 is YYDKDF (reference sequence). This chain's CDR3 is CATSITTRSTEAFF. CDR3 bases: TGTGCCACCAGCATAACAACACGGAGCACTGAAGCTTTCTTT.

The V and J genes are TRBV6-5 and TRBJ2-7; TRBD2 might be the D (5 bases). V lost 6 bases, J lost 0 bases, and 12 bases lay in between. Germline V lookup: CDR1 MNHEY, CDR2 SVGAGI. This CDR3 contains 14 residues. The CDR3 sequence: CASRQRVSSYEQYF. CDR3 in DNA: TGTGCCAGCAGGCAGAGGGTAAGCTCCTACGAGCAGTACTTC.

This sequence joins TRBV27 and TRBJ2-7, with unresolved D. The CDR3 spans 15 residues. V lost 0 bases to trimming and J lost 0 bases, with 9 bases between them. Germline V gives CDR1 MNHEY, CDR2 SMNVEV (reference sequence). CDR3 DNA sequence: TGTGCCAGCAGTTTATCGCTGGTGGCCTCCTACGAGCAGTACTTC. Its protein product is CASSLSLVASYEQYF.

The CDR3 sequence: CASSAGIDGYTF. CDR3 nucleotides: TGTGCCAGCAGTGCCGGGATTGATGGCTACACCTTC. V is TRBV28 and J is TRBJ1-2; the D is unclear. The CDR3 extends over 12 amino acids. Looked up from germline, CDR1 is MDHEN and CDR2 is SYDVKM. The V end was cut by 5 bases, the J end by 6 bases, with 10 bases between.

This sequence joins TRBV2 and TRBJ1-4; the match to TRBD1 covers 8 bases. Germline V CDR1 and CDR2: SNHLY, FYNNEI. The CDR3 spans 14 residues. V shed 5 bases and J 7 bases; nucleotides not matched to a gene: 6. The CDR3 spells CASSLQGVGEKLFF. The CDR3 region has the DNA TGTGCCAGCAGTCTACAGGGGGTGGGTGAAAAACTGTTTTTT.

The chain uses TRBV27 and TRBJ1-1, with TRBD1 matching 7 bases. The trim removed 3 bases at V and 1 base at J, leaving 2 bases unmatched. The CDR3 is 14 amino acids. Germline values: CDR1 MNHEY, CDR2 SMNVEV (reference sequence). Here the CDR3 reads CASSFGTENTEAFF. CDR3 in DNA: TGTGCCAGCAGTTTTGGGACAGAGAACACTGAAGCTTTCTTT.